A single sample gave rise to the 2 T cell receptor beta chains below, sequenced in a study of early T cells in non-severe SARS-CoV-2 infection. One entry per CDR3 protein results from TCRdb running MiXCR on the 5' RACE reads. The table records about 85,000 distinct CDR3 sequences, 13% to 15% of them present only once. The sequencing input was whole blood. The receptors here all came from an adult who was a healthcare worker with PCR-confirmed SARS-CoV-2 infection or an uninfected control (not recorded which).

This clonotype occurred a few times. The chain has TRBV29-1 and TRBJ2-5; D is ambiguous. V lost 4 bases, J lost 9 bases, and 3 bases lay in between. Germline values: CDR1 SQVTM, CDR2 ANQGSEA. This CDR3 has 8 residues. CDR3 DNA: TGCAGCGTTGGGGCCCAGTACTTC. The encoded protein is CSVGAQYF. Combining the CDR3 with reference TRBV29-1 and TRBJ2-5 gives the whole variable domain SAVISQKPSRDICQRGTSLTIQCQVDSQVTMMFWYRQQPGQSLTLIATANQGSEATYESGFVIDKFPISRPNLTFSTLTVSNMSPEDSSIYLCSVGAQYFGPGTRLLVL.

This chain joins TRBV4-2 and TRBJ1-2, with D possibly TRBD1 on 5 matching bases. This CDR3 is 14 amino acids long. The V gene's germline CDR1 is LGHNA and CDR2 YNFKEQ. V was clipped by 2 bases and J by 6 bases, with 13 bases between them. CDR3 amino acids: CASSQFRAAHGYTF. The CDR3 coding sequence is TGTGCCAGCAGCCAATTCAGGGCGGCCCATGGCTACACCTTC.